Detailed here is one T cell receptor beta chain. The CDR3 runs to 15 residues. Germline loops: CDR1 MNHEY, CDR2 SVGEGT. With 0 bases removed from V and 5 bases from J, the gap between germline ends came to 11 bases. Time point specified: newly diagnosed GD, antithyroid drugs for less than 3 months. Extracted RNA from PBMCs served as the source of the TCR library. An endocrinology unit in Xi'an, China, supplied the patients. The data are from a study of regulatory T cells in long-lasting Graves disease. Arm-PCR of CDR3 regions and iRepertoire HTBI primers were used to build TCR beta libraries. One entry per CDR3 protein results from TCRdb running MiXCR on the multiplex PCR reads. The table has 360,000 or so distinct CDR3 sequences, over 9.5% seen once. Another study also made use of these data, one on T cells in Graves' hyperthyroidism and ophthalmopathy.

V and J are TRBV6-2 or TRBV6-3 and TRBJ2-1; D might be TRBD2 (6 bases). This sample comprised peripheral blood mononuclear cells (PBMCs), obtained at new diagnosis, from a patient treated with antithyroid drugs. The sequence was obtained from a young woman with Graves disease. The CDR3 nucleotides read TGTGCCAGCAGTTACTCGGGAGGCCCCCACAATGAGCAGTTCTTC. Translation: CASSYSGGPHNEQFF.